Listed below are T cell receptor beta chains from one sample, sequenced in a study of T cell responses to AZD1222 COVID-19 vaccine. Sequenced by immunoSEQ multiplex PCR; TCRdb stores in-frame clones only, minus some. This table has more than 150,000 clones, 92% appearing once. The source was peripheral blood, collected on day 0 of AZD1222 vaccination. These receptors were taken from an adult in good health. CDR3s include the opening cysteine and the closing phenylalanine or tryptophan. The D gene is left open where the match is weak. Only part of the rows carry a size: once, few, many, or a class if the clone is expanded.

d_call	v_call	j_call	clone_size	cdr3_aa	cdr3_nt
TRBD1	TRBV6-5	TRBJ2-2	.	CASKQQQGAGGELFF	TGTGCCAGCAAACAGCAACAGGGGGCCGGCGGGGAGCTGTTTTTT
.	TRBV7-9	TRBJ2-6	.	CASSPPFNSGANVLTF	TGTGCCAGCAGCCCTCCCTTTAACTCTGGGGCCAACGTCCTGACTTTC
.	TRBV5-1	TRBJ1-4	.	CASSLATATNEKLFF	TGCGCCAGCAGCTTGGCCACCGCAACTAATGAAAAACTGTTTTTT
.	TRBV7-8	TRBJ2-1	few	CASSPPKRSYNEQFF	TGTGCCAGCAGCCCCCCTAAGCGGAGCTACAATGAGCAGTTCTTC
TRBD1	TRBV10-2	TRBJ1-2	.	CASQDRASGYTF	TGCGCCAGCCAGGACAGGGCCTCTGGCTACACCTTC
.	TRBV7-2	TRBJ1-2	.	CASSLGGYGYTF	TGTGCCAGCAGCTTAGGGGGCTATGGCTACACCTTC
.	TRBV9	TRBJ2-2	.	CASSPSRGAGELFF	TGTGCCAGCAGCCCCAGTAGAGGGGCCGGGGAGCTGTTTTTT
.	TRBV19	TRBJ1-4	.	CASTEHGRGKEKLFF	TGTGCCAGTACCGAACATGGACGGGGGAAGGAAAAACTGTTTTTT
.	TRBV6-4	TRBJ1-2	.	CASSDSQGFGGYTF	TGTGCCAGCAGTGACTCACAGGGATTTGGTGGCTACACCTTC
.	TRBV5-1	TRBJ2-2	once	CASSLGARPGELFF	TGCGCCAGCAGCCTCGGAGCCAGACCCGGGGAGCTGTTTTTT
.	TRBV18	TRBJ1-5	.	CASSGGGQPQHF	TGTGCCAGCTCCGGCGGGGGTCAGCCCCAGCATTTT
TRBD1	TRBV27	TRBJ1-1	.	CASSLSTGVTEAFF	TGTGCCAGCAGTTTATCTACAGGGGTTACTGAAGCTTTCTTT
TRBD1	TRBV19	TRBJ1-1	few	CASSPRQGRRNTEAFF	TGTGCCAGTAGTCCCCGACAGGGGAGAAGGAACACTGAAGCTTTCTTT
.	TRBV6-4	TRBJ1-6	.	CASREDGRSYNSPLHF	TGTGCCAGCAGAGAAGACGGACGCTCCTATAATTCACCCCTCCACTTT
.	TRBV19	TRBJ1-1	once	CASSMETRTSAHRMNTEAFF	TGTGCCAGTAGTATGGAAACACGAACGTCGGCCCACCGTATGAACACTGAAGCTTTCTTT
TRBD1	TRBV9	TRBJ2-2	few	CASSVGTALNRELFF	TGTGCCAGCAGCGTCGGGACAGCCCTCAACAGGGAGCTGTTTTTT
.	TRBV25-1	TRBJ1-1	.	CASRTTQTVNTEAFF	TGTGCCAGCAGGACGACCCAGACAGTGAACACTGAAGCTTTCTTT
TRBD1	TRBV19	TRBJ1-2	.	CASTPDRVYGYTF	TGTGCCAGTACCCCAGACAGGGTCTATGGCTACACCTTC
TRBD1	TRBV2	TRBJ1-2	.	CASSRQGYYGYTF	TGTGCCAGCAGTCGACAGGGGTACTATGGCTACACCTTC
.	TRBV7-2	TRBJ2-2	.	CASSLQVPGELFF	TGTGCCAGCAGCCTTCAGGTTCCTGGGGAGCTGTTTTTT
.	TRBV6-1	TRBJ2-5	.	CASSEAVQGFQETQYF	TGTGCCAGCAGTGAAGCGGTGCAGGGATTCCAAGAGACCCAGTACTTC
.	TRBV7-9	TRBJ1-2	.	CASSQGTVPGYTF	TGTGCCAGCAGCCAAGGGACGGTTCCGGGCTACACCTTC
TRBD1	TRBV6-5	TRBJ2-5	.	CASSRDRVGETQYF	TGTGCCAGCAGCAGGGACAGGGTTGGAGAGACCCAGTACTTC
.	TRBV30	TRBJ1-1	once	CAWSVLQGGTEAFF	TGTGCCTGGAGTGTACTCCAGGGTGGCACTGAAGCTTTCTTT
TRBD1	TRBV7-9	TRBJ1-2	once	CASSSYQGDQDYGYTF	TGTGCCAGCAGCTCGTATCAGGGGGATCAGGACTATGGCTACACCTTC
.	TRBV10-3	TRBJ2-6	.	CAISDPGAWDSFGANVLTF	TGTGCCATCAGTGACCCAGGGGCCTGGGATAGTTTTGGGGCCAACGTCCTGACTTTC
.	TRBV20-1	TRBJ1-4	.	CSARGNEKLFF	TGCAGTGCTAGGGGGAATGAAAAACTGTTTTTT
TRBD1	TRBV19	TRBJ2-7	.	CASSDQGASYEQYF	TGTGCCAGTAGCGACCAGGGGGCCTCCTACGAGCAGTACTTC
.	TRBV6-5	TRBJ1-1	.	CASSYSGPTREAFF	TGTGCCAGCAGTTATTCGGGGCCGACAAGGGAAGCTTTCTTT